This TCR beta chain was sequenced for a study of T cell changes during pregnancy in multiple sclerosis. Germline values: CDR1 SGHRS, CDR2 YFSETQ. V lost 7 bases and J lost 4, with 19 bases in between. The CDR3 contains 15 residues. Repertoires were generated with immunoSEQ multiplex PCR, while TCRdb's copy carries only in-frame clones and drops some. The sample shows around 92,000 clones, approximately 92% of them seen only once. The specimen was peripheral blood, collected in the first trimester of pregnancy. This chain connects TRBV5-1 to TRBJ2-3, with D possibly matching TRBD2 (6 bases). This clonotype was obtained from a female donor with multiple sclerosis, enrolled in a pregnancy study. As DNA, the CDR3 is TGCGCCAGCGCTTTAGACGGGGGAAGGTCAGATACGCAGTATTTT. Residues: CASALDGGRSDTQYF.